The rows below give T cell receptor beta chains drawn from one sample of a study of blood T cells in healthy people across ages. TCRdb ran MiXCR on the 5' RACE reads and lists one entry per CDR3 protein. The repertoire holds about 1.6 million distinct CDR3 sequences, with approximately 32% as singletons. Sequenced input: blood. The source is a woman aged 30 to 39 in good health. CDR3s include the opening cysteine and the closing phenylalanine or tryptophan. The order of the fields is CDR3 protein, CDR3 DNA, clone size, V gene, J gene, D gene. A D gene is named only where the DNA matches it firmly. Size tells how often a clone was seen (once, few, many) or the class of an expanded clone, and some rows leave it out.

CAWSVGSFDTQYF	TGTGCCTGGAGTGTAGGGTCCTTTGATACGCAGTATTTT	-	TRBV30	TRBJ2-3	-
CASSVAWGGYEQYF	TGTGCCAGCAGCGTAGCGTGGGGGGGATACGAGCAGTACTTC	few	TRBV9	TRBJ2-7	TRBD2
CSAREPWGLAEASNEQFF	TGCAGTGCTAGAGAGCCATGGGGACTAGCGGAGGCTAGTAATGAGCAGTTCTTC	-	TRBV20-1	TRBJ2-1	TRBD2
CSGRLDRAYEQYF	TGCAGTGGGCGACTCGACAGAGCCTACGAGCAGTACTTC	few	TRBV20-1	TRBJ2-7	-
CAGSIRDRGGNQPQHF	TGTGCCGGCAGCATCCGGGACAGGGGTGGAAATCAGCCCCAGCATTTT	-	TRBV7-8	TRBJ1-5	TRBD1
CSAITRQGALNEQFF	TGCAGTGCCATCACCCGACAGGGGGCTCTCAATGAGCAGTTCTTC	-	TRBV20-1	TRBJ2-1	TRBD1
CASSDTGIRGNYNEQFF	TGTGCCAGCAGTGACACCGGAATTAGGGGTAATTACAATGAGCAGTTCTTC	-	TRBV10-2	TRBJ2-1	-
CASSLAAGPVSGYEQYF	TGTGCCAGCAGCTTAGCAGCGGGCCCGGTGTCAGGTTACGAGCAGTACTTC	few	TRBV11-2	TRBJ2-7	-
CATSGGATGGQYF	TGTGCCACCTCGGGGGGGGCTACGGGGGGGCAGTACTTC	few	TRBV10-3	TRBJ2-5	TRBD2
CASSVRVVLYNEQFF	TGTGCCAGCAGCGTACGGGTAGTTCTCTACAATGAGCAGTTCTTC	-	TRBV4-2	TRBJ2-1	-
CASSSPGTSGRGGQETQYF	TGCGCCAGCAGCTCACCCGGGACTAGCGGGCGTGGCGGGCAAGAGACCCAGTACTTC	few	TRBV5-1	TRBJ2-5	TRBD2
CASQGGPSVQDTQYF	TGTGCCAGCCAAGGCGGTCCTAGCGTACAAGATACGCAGTATTTT	-	TRBV28	TRBJ2-3	-
CASGRRADSYEQYF	TGTGCCAGCGGACGCCGCGCAGACTCCTACGAGCAGTACTTC	few	TRBV10-3	TRBJ2-7	-
CASSVVALLSSGPWDEQFF	TGTGCCAGCAGCGTAGTGGCCCTATTGTCTAGCGGACCCTGGGATGAGCAGTTCTTC	few	TRBV9	TRBJ2-1	TRBD2
CASSHLGGGFTDTQYF	TGTGCCAGCAGCCACCTCGGAGGGGGGTTCACAGATACGCAGTATTTT	-	TRBV11-2	TRBJ2-3	-
CATSSRAEDTQYF	TGTGCCACCAGCAGCCGGGCGGAGGATACGCAGTATTTT	many	TRBV15	TRBJ2-3	-